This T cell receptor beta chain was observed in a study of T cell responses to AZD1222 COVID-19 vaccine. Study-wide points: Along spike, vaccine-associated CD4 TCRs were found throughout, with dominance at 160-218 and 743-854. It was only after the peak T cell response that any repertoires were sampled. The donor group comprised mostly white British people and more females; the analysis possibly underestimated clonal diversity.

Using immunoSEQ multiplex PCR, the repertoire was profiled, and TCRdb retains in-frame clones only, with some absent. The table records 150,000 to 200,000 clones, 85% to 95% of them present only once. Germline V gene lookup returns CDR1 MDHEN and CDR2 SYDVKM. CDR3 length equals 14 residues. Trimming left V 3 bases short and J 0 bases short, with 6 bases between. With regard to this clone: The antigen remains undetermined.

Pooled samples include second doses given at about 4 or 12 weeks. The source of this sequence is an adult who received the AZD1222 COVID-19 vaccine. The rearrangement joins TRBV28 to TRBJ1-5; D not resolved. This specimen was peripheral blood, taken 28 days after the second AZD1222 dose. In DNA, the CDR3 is TGTGCCAGCAGTTTCCAGTATAGCAATCAGCCCCAGCATTTT. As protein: CASSFQYSNQPQHF.